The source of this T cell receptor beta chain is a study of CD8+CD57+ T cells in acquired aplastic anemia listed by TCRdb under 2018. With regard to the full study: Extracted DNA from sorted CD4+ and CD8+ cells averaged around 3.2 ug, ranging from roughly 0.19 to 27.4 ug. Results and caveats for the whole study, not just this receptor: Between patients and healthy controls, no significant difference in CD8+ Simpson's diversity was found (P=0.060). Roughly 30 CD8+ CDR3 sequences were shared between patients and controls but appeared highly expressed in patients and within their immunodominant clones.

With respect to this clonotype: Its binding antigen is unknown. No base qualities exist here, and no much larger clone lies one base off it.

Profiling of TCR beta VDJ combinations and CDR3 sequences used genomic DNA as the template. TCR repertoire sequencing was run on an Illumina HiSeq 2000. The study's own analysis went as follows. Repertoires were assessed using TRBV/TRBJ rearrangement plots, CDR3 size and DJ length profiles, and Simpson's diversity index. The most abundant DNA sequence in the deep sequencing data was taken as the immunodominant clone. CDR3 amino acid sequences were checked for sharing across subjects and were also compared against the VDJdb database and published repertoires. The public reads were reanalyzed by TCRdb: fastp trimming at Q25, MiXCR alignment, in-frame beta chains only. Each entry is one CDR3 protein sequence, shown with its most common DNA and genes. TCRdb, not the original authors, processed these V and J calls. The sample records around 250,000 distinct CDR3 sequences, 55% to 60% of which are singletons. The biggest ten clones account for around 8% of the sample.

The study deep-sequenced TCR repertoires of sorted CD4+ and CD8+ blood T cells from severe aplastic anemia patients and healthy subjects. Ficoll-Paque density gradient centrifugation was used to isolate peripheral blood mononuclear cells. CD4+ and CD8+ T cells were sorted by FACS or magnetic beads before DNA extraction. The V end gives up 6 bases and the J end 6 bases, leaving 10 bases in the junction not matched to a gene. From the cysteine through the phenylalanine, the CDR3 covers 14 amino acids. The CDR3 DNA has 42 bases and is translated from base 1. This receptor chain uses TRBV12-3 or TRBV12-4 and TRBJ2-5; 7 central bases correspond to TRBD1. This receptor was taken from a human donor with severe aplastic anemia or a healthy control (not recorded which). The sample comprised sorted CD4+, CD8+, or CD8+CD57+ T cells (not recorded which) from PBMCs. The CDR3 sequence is CASSRQGVDQTQYF. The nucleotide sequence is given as TGTGCCAGCAGCAGACAGGGAGTAGATCAGACCCAGTACTTC.